The clone carrying this TCR beta chain has at least ten counts. The sample comes from a study of regulatory T cells in long-lasting Graves disease. Germline trimming cut 2 bases from V and 3 bases from J; bases unmatched to any gene: 4. Germline V lookup: CDR1 SQVTM, CDR2 ANQGSEA. This CDR3 has 15 residues. Indicated time point: newly diagnosed GD, antithyroid drugs for less than 3 months. From PBMCs, RNA was extracted and then used to make the TCR library. Arm-PCR of CDR3 regions and iRepertoire HTBI primers were the basis on which TCR beta libraries were built. One entry per CDR3 protein results from TCRdb running MiXCR on the multiplex PCR reads. The data show 420,000 or so distinct CDR3 sequences, with less than 20% seen just once and about a quarter held by the top ten. The data were also submitted as part of a second study, on T cells in Graves' hyperthyroidism and ophthalmopathy.

The source of this sequence is a woman aged 18 to 35 with Graves disease. The V call is TRBV29-1, the J call TRBJ2-7, with 13 bases fitting TRBD2. The sample here was peripheral blood mononuclear cells (PBMCs), taken at new diagnosis, from a patient treated with antithyroid drugs. CDR3 nucleotides: TGCAGCGTTGAACGACTAGCGGGAGGTGACTACGAGCAGTACTTC. It yields the protein CSVERLAGGDYEQYF.